The rows below give T cell receptor beta chains drawn from one sample of a study of T-cell memory formation after mild COVID-19. TCRdb re-called the 5' RACE reads with MiXCR, one entry per CDR3 protein. The sample records about 600,000 distinct CDR3 sequences, about a fifth being singletons. Sequenced sample: PBMCs or a T cell subset sorted from them (not recorded which). These TCRs come from an adult woman who had mild COVID-19 (a few samples of this study predate the infection). Cell type and time point are not known. Both conserved end residues are part of each CDR3. A D gene is named only where the DNA matches it firmly. Part of the rows lack a size; the others show once, few, many or a class for expanded clones.

size: NA; V: TRBV18; D: NA; J: TRBJ1-3; CDR3: CASSPQGEVAGNTIYF; DNA: TGTGCCAGCTCGCCACAGGGAGAGGTTGCTGGAAACACCATATATTTT
size: few; V: TRBV19; D: NA; J: TRBJ1-1; CDR3: CASSVRVLNTEAFF; DNA: TGTGCCAGTAGTGTTAGGGTCCTGAACACTGAAGCTTTCTTT
size: NA; V: TRBV20-1; D: NA; J: TRBJ2-2; CDR3: CSASRTNTGELFF; DNA: TGCAGTGCTAGCAGAACTAACACCGGGGAGCTGTTTTTT
size: NA; V: TRBV6-1; D: NA; J: TRBJ1-2; CDR3: CASSDRAKAENYGYTF; DNA: TGTGCCAGCAGCGATCGGGCCAAGGCGGAAAACTATGGCTACACCTTC
size: few; V: TRBV6-5; D: NA; J: TRBJ2-1; CDR3: CASRARLAAHYNEQFF; DNA: TGTGCCAGCAGGGCCCGGTTAGCGGCGCACTACAATGAGCAGTTCTTC
size: few; V: TRBV11-1; D: TRBD1; J: TRBJ1-1; CDR3: CASSLPATGGEAFF; DNA: TGTGCCAGCAGTCTCCCTGCGACAGGGGGTGAAGCTTTCTTT
size: NA; V: TRBV20-1; D: TRBD1; J: TRBJ1-5; CDR3: CSASPRTGDLVRWQPQHF; DNA: TGCAGTGCTAGCCCTAGGACAGGGGATTTGGTTAGGTGGCAGCCCCAGCATTTT
size: NA; V: TRBV5-1; D: TRBD2; J: TRBJ2-2; CDR3: CASSLLLAGPWNTGELFF; DNA: TGCGCCAGCAGCTTATTACTAGCGGGACCCTGGAACACCGGGGAGCTGTTTTTT
size: few; V: TRBV6-2/TRBV6-3; D: TRBD2; J: TRBJ2-7; CDR3: CASSSPGLAGGRVEQYF; DNA: TGTGCCAGCAGTTCTCCGGGACTAGCGGGAGGTCGGGTGGAGCAGTACTTC
size: NA; V: TRBV4-3; D: NA; J: TRBJ2-3; CDR3: CASSQQAGDLTDTQYF; DNA: TGCGCCAGCAGCCAGCAAGCCGGCGACCTTACAGATACGCAGTATTTT
size: NA; V: TRBV24-1; D: TRBD1; J: TRBJ1-2; CDR3: CATSESGTGIRGYGYTF; DNA: TGTGCCACCAGTGAATCCGGGACAGGGATTCGGGGCTATGGCTACACCTTC
size: NA; V: TRBV7-9; D: TRBD1; J: TRBJ1-1; CDR3: CASSSQGQYTEAFF; DNA: TGTGCCAGCAGTTCACAGGGACAGTACACTGAAGCTTTCTTT
size: few; V: TRBV29-1; D: NA; J: TRBJ1-1; CDR3: CSVVYQGNTEAFF; DNA: TGCAGCGTTGTGTATCAGGGGAACACTGAAGCTTTCTTT
size: NA; V: TRBV7-3; D: NA; J: TRBJ1-2; CDR3: CASFINYGYTF; DNA: TGTGCCAGCTTCATCAACTATGGCTACACCTTC
size: NA; V: TRBV24-1; D: NA; J: TRBJ1-5; CDR3: CATSDAREGNQPQHF; DNA: TGTGCCACCAGTGATGCCCGGGAGGGCAATCAGCCCCAGCATTTT
size: few; V: TRBV20-1; D: TRBD1; J: TRBJ1-4; CDR3: CSAYTTGTVFF; DNA: TGCAGTGCTTATACAACCGGGACAGTCTTTTTT
size: NA; V: TRBV10-3; D: NA; J: TRBJ1-2; CDR3: CAISRQTSYGYTF; DNA: TGTGCCATCAGCCGACAGACGAGCTATGGCTACACCTTC
size: few; V: TRBV12-3/TRBV12-4; D: NA; J: TRBJ2-7; CDR3: CASTGRRGAYEQYF; DNA: TGTGCCAGCACAGGCAGAAGGGGCGCCTACGAGCAGTACTTC
size: NA; V: TRBV7-2; D: NA; J: TRBJ2-5; CDR3: CASSLGGTDETQCF; DNA: TGTGCCAGCAGCTTAGGCGGGACAGATGAGACCCAGTGCTTC
size: NA; V: TRBV18; D: TRBD2; J: TRBJ2-7; CDR3: CASSPPDSGSPEQYF; DNA: TGTGCCAGCTCACCCCCCGATAGCGGGAGTCCCGAGCAGTACTTC
size: few; V: TRBV12-3/TRBV12-4; D: NA; J: TRBJ1-1; CDR3: CASSFGLGAFF; DNA: TGTGCCAGCAGTTTTGGACTGGGAGCTTTCTTT
size: NA; V: TRBV6-1; D: TRBD2; J: TRBJ2-1; CDR3: CASSAEWAGVINEQFF; DNA: TGTGCCAGCAGTGCTGAGTGGGCGGGAGTTATTAATGAGCAGTTCTTC
size: NA; V: TRBV2; D: NA; J: TRBJ2-2; CDR3: CASSEALANTGELFF; DNA: TGTGCCAGCAGTGAAGCGTTAGCGAACACCGGGGAGCTGTTTTTT
size: few; V: TRBV24-1; D: NA; J: TRBJ2-5; CDR3: CATSDFSSGQETQYF; DNA: TGTGCCACCAGTGATTTTAGTAGCGGTCAAGAGACCCAGTACTTC
size: NA; V: TRBV5-6; D: NA; J: TRBJ1-2; CDR3: CASTGEGLLRYTF; DNA: TGTGCCAGCACCGGGGAGGGATTATTGCGCTACACCTTC
size: NA; V: TRBV27; D: NA; J: TRBJ2-3; CDR3: CASSLRTPDTDTQYF; DNA: TGTGCCAGCAGTTTAAGGACTCCTGACACAGATACGCAGTATTTT
size: NA; V: TRBV12-3/TRBV12-4; D: NA; J: TRBJ2-1; CDR3: CASPFQGGHYAYNEQFF; DNA: TGTGCCAGCCCATTCCAAGGCGGGCACTATGCCTACAATGAGCAGTTCTTC
size: NA; V: TRBV18; D: NA; J: TRBJ1-1; CDR3: CASSPGRGSDTEAFF; DNA: TGTGCCAGCTCACCAGGTCGAGGGTCTGACACTGAAGCTTTCTTT
size: many; V: TRBV5-1; D: TRBD1; J: TRBJ2-7; CDR3: CASSTDRAYEQYF; DNA: TGCGCCAGCAGCACGGACAGGGCCTACGAGCAGTACTTC
size: few; V: TRBV12-3/TRBV12-4; D: NA; J: TRBJ1-4; CDR3: CASSKRTGGIEKLFF; DNA: TGTGCCAGCAGCAAACGGACGGGCGGTATTGAAAAACTGTTTTTT
size: NA; V: TRBV12-3/TRBV12-4; D: NA; J: TRBJ2-3; CDR3: CASSFPGSTDTQYF; DNA: TGTGCCAGCAGTTTTCCCGGGAGCACAGATACGCAGTATTTT
size: few; V: TRBV7-2; D: TRBD1; J: TRBJ2-7; CDR3: CASANRGTYEQYF; DNA: TGTGCCAGCGCAAACAGGGGTACCTACGAGCAGTACTTC
size: few; V: TRBV13; D: NA; J: TRBJ2-3; CDR3: CASSLPPTTTSTDTQYF; DNA: TGTGCCAGCAGCTTACCTCCTACGACAACGAGCACAGATACGCAGTATTTT
size: NA; V: TRBV5-1; D: TRBD2; J: TRBJ2-1; CDR3: CASSPGLADNNEQFF; DNA: TGCGCCAGCAGCCCGGGACTAGCGGACAACAATGAGCAGTTCTTC
size: many; V: TRBV7-2; D: NA; J: TRBJ2-1; CDR3: CASSLGWPDTEQFF; DNA: TGTGCCAGCAGCTTAGGCTGGCCTGACACTGAGCAGTTCTTC
size: NA; V: TRBV18; D: TRBD1; J: TRBJ2-7; CDR3: CSSSLDRANEQYF; DNA: TGTTCCAGCTCACTGGACAGGGCCAACGAGCAGTACTTC
size: NA; V: TRBV7-2; D: TRBD1; J: TRBJ1-6; CDR3: CASSWDRGNLALHF; DNA: TGTGCCAGCAGCTGGGACAGGGGAAATTTAGCCCTCCACTTT
size: few; V: TRBV5-4; D: NA; J: TRBJ2-1; CDR3: CASSKTTGSNEQFF; DNA: TGTGCCAGCAGCAAGACCACAGGGTCCAATGAGCAGTTCTTC
size: NA; V: TRBV5-1; D: NA; J: TRBJ2-5; CDR3: CASSLADQETQYF; DNA: TGCGCCAGCAGCTTGGCGGATCAAGAGACCCAGTACTTC
size: few; V: TRBV5-1; D: NA; J: TRBJ1-1; CDR3: CASSFSSAPARVAEAFF; DNA: TGCGCCAGCAGCTTTAGTTCAGCCCCCGCGAGAGTCGCTGAAGCTTTCTTT
size: few; V: TRBV11-2; D: NA; J: TRBJ1-1; CDR3: CASSLDRFSVSF; DNA: TGTGCCAGCAGCTTAGACAGGTTTTCGGTCTCGTTT
size: few; V: TRBV25-1; D: NA; J: TRBJ1-2; CDR3: CASSAAGGYGYTF; DNA: TGTGCCAGCAGTGCCGCAGGTGGCTATGGCTACACCTTC
size: NA; V: TRBV4-1; D: TRBD1; J: TRBJ1-2; CDR3: CASSQDQAWSGQGDYGYTF; DNA: TGCGCCAGCAGCCAAGATCAGGCTTGGTCGGGACAGGGAGACTATGGCTACACCTTC
size: NA; V: TRBV6-1; D: NA; J: TRBJ1-2; CDR3: CASGGGRGNYGYTF; DNA: TGTGCCAGCGGAGGGGGAAGAGGGAACTATGGCTACACCTTC
size: few; V: TRBV19; D: NA; J: TRBJ1-3; CDR3: CASSIASTRLFSGNTIYF; DNA: TGTGCCAGTAGTATAGCGTCAACTCGGCTTTTCTCTGGAAACACCATATATTTT
size: NA; V: TRBV12-3/TRBV12-4; D: NA; J: TRBJ1-6; CDR3: CASSLAQGGYSPLHF; DNA: TGTGCCAGCAGTTTAGCTCAGGGTGGATATTCACCCCTCCACTTT
size: NA; V: TRBV9; D: NA; J: TRBJ1-1; CDR3: CASSVGRGEAFF; DNA: TGTGCCAGCAGCGTAGGGCGAGGTGAAGCTTTCTTT
size: few; V: TRBV7-2; D: NA; J: TRBJ1-6; CDR3: CASSFQGAPTSPLHF; DNA: TGTGCCAGCAGCTTCCAGGGTGCCCCCACTTCACCCCTCCACTTT
size: NA; V: TRBV10-3; D: TRBD1; J: TRBJ2-5; CDR3: CAISAGGQVDQETQYF; DNA: TGTGCCATCAGTGCAGGGGGACAGGTTGATCAAGAGACCCAGTACTTC
size: NA; V: TRBV12-3/TRBV12-4; D: NA; J: TRBJ1-2; CDR3: CASSAGENYGYTF; DNA: TGTGCCAGCAGTGCAGGGGAGAACTATGGCTACACCTTC
size: NA; V: TRBV7-9; D: NA; J: TRBJ1-5; CDR3: CASSPIVRDNQPQHF; DNA: TGTGCCAGCAGCCCAATCGTCCGGGACAATCAGCCCCAGCATTTT
size: few; V: TRBV5-1; D: NA; J: TRBJ2-1; CDR3: CASSPDTAYNEQFF; DNA: TGCGCCAGCAGCCCGGACACAGCATACAATGAGCAGTTCTTC